This is a list of T cell receptor beta chains from one sample in a study of shared T cell receptors in the human thymus. Sequencing used immunoSEQ multiplex PCR; TCRdb keeps in-frame clones, though not all of them. In the table there are hundreds of thousands of clones, 70% to 90% of which are singletons. These data are also associated with another study on human thymus T cells.

Sequenced material: thymocytes. The receptors stem from a boy in the first two years of life with a congenital heart defect. CDR3s include the opening cysteine and the closing phenylalanine or tryptophan. A D gene is named only where the DNA matches it firmly. Clone size is shown for a subset of rows, as once, few, many or a class of expanded clone.

TRBJ2-7,-,TRBV7-9,-,CASSSGMYEQYF,TGTGCCAGCAGCTCAGGAATGTACGAGCAGTACTTC
TRBJ2-7,TRBD1,TRBV9,-,CASSALQGGKDEQYF,TGTGCCAGCAGCGCCCTACAGGGGGGAAAGGACGAGCAGTACTTC
TRBJ2-2,TRBD1,TRBV4-3,-,CASSQTTDRGVTGELFF,TGCGCCAGCAGCCAGACTACCGACAGGGGTGTTACCGGGGAGCTGTTTTTT
TRBJ2-3,TRBD1,TRBV5-1,few,CASSLPGDRETDTQYF,TGCGCCAGCAGCCTACCCGGGGACAGGGAGACAGATACGCAGTATTTT
TRBJ2-7,TRBD1,TRBV18,-,CASSPSGTEIYEQYF,TGTGCCAGCTCACCATCCGGGACAGAAATCTACGAGCAGTACTTC
TRBJ1-5,-,TRBV19,few,CASSIGGRGNQPQHF,TGTGCCAGTAGTATCGGAGGTAGAGGCAATCAGCCCCAGCATTTT
TRBJ1-4,TRBD1,TRBV19,-,CASSIQGPSTPGQVGEKLFF,TGTGCCAGTAGTATTCAGGGCCCTAGTACCCCGGGACAGGTCGGGGAAAAACTGTTTTTT
TRBJ2-7,-,TRBV14,-,CASSGRGGYYEQYF,TGTGCCAGCAGCGGGCGGGGAGGCTACTACGAGCAGTACTTC
TRBJ2-5,-,TRBV5-6,-,CASSPRGERRETQYF,TGTGCCAGCAGCCCGCGAGGAGAGAGACGAGAGACCCAGTACTTC
TRBJ1-6,TRBD1,TRBV4-3,-,CASSQGFKDRGQPENSPLHF,TGCGCCAGCAGCCAAGGATTTAAGGACAGGGGACAACCCGAGAATTCACCCCTCCACTTT
TRBJ2-7,-,TRBV6-1,-,CASTKMGPGRTAF,TGTGCCAGCACCAAAATGGGACCGGGCCGGACAGCCTTC
TRBJ2-7,TRBD1,TRBV28,once,CASSPIDRADEQYF,TGTGCCAGCAGTCCCATCGACAGGGCCGACGAGCAGTACTTC
TRBJ1-5,-,TRBV7-2,-,CASSPGGDSNQPQHF,TGTGCCAGCAGCCCCGGCGGAGATAGCAATCAGCCCCAGCATTTT
TRBJ2-7,-,TRBV28,-,CASSLHSIGRDSYEQYF,TGTGCCAGCAGTTTACATTCCATCGGCAGGGACTCCTACGAGCAGTACTTC
TRBJ2-2,TRBD2,TRBV11-3,-,CASSLEPAGGPGTGELFF,TGTGCCAGCAGCTTAGAGCCAGCGGGAGGGCCCGGCACCGGGGAGCTGTTTTTT
TRBJ2-3,-,TRBV18,-,CASSNRADTQYF,TGTGCCAGCTCAAACAGGGCAGATACGCAGTATTTT
TRBJ2-3,TRBD2,TRBV7-3,-,CASSSSGGAPYF,TGTGCCAGCAGCTCGAGCGGGGGGGCCCCGTATTTT
TRBJ2-1,TRBD2,TRBV28,once,CASRASGAYNEQFF,TGTGCCAGCAGGGCTAGCGGGGCCTACAATGAGCAGTTCTTC
TRBJ2-6,-,TRBV9,-,CASSETGPGANVLTF,TGTGCCAGCAGCGAAACAGGCCCTGGGGCCAACGTCCTGACTTTC
TRBJ1-1,-,TRBV15,-,CATSRAWTVNTEAFF,TGTGCCACCAGCAGAGCTTGGACAGTGAACACTGAAGCTTTCTTT